The rows below give T cell receptor beta chains drawn from one sample of a study of cytomegalovirus exposure and HLA in healthy donors. Only in-frame clones appear in the TCRdb table, and some are missing; sequencing was by immunoSEQ multiplex PCR. Its listing shows 80,000 to 100,000 clones. The sample was PBMCs. The receptors were gathered from a man in his forties or fifties in good health and CMV-seropositive. The CDR3 runs from the conserved cysteine through the conserved F or W. The order of the fields is D gene, V gene, J gene, CDR3 protein, CDR3 DNA. D genes are given only for firm matches.

.	TRBV28	TRBJ1-1	CASSLWEAIYTEAFF	TGTGCCAGCAGTTTATGGGAGGCAATATACACTGAAGCTTTCTTT
TRBD1	TRBV18	TRBJ1-2	CASSPPRDRVDHGYTF	TGTGCCAGCTCACCACCTCGGGACAGGGTGGATCATGGCTACACCTTC
TRBD1	TRBV14	TRBJ1-2	CASSQEAGGVYGYTF	TGTGCCAGCAGCCAAGAGGCAGGGGGCGTCTATGGCTACACCTTC
.	TRBV30	TRBJ1-2	CAWSRQPNYGYTF	TGTGCCTGGAGTAGACAGCCAAACTATGGCTACACCTTC
TRBD2	TRBV6-1	TRBJ2-5	CASIRGLAAQSQYF	TGTGCCAGCATCCGGGGACTAGCGGCCCAGTCCCAGTACTTC
TRBD2	TRBV7-2	TRBJ2-3	CASSLKGTSGSRADTQYF	TGTGCCAGCAGCTTAAAGGGGACTAGCGGGAGCAGAGCGGATACGCAGTATTTT
.	TRBV5-1	TRBJ2-2	CASSLDRPNTGELFF	TGCGCCAGCAGCTTGGACAGGCCGAACACCGGGGAGCTGTTTTTT
.	TRBV18	TRBJ2-5	CASSSYQETQYF	TGTGCCAGCTCATCGTACCAAGAGACCCAGTACTTC
.	TRBV18	TRBJ2-1	CASSPLRVGDPYNEQFF	TGTGCCAGCTCACCACTACGAGTGGGAGACCCCTACAATGAGCAGTTCTTC
TRBD1	TRBV13	TRBJ2-1	CASSLAVYRDRGHREQFF	TGTGCCAGCAGCTTAGCGGTATACCGGGACAGGGGGCATCGTGAGCAGTTCTTC
.	TRBV4-3	TRBJ2-2	CASSQDRTNTGELFF	TGCGCCAGCAGCCAAGATAGAACGAACACCGGGGAGCTGTTTTTT
.	TRBV5-5	TRBJ1-3	CASNDSGEGDIYF	TGTGCCAGCAACGACTCAGGGGAAGGTGACATATATTTT
.	TRBV19	TRBJ2-5	CASSISAPGGGGRETQYF	TGTGCCAGTAGTATAAGCGCCCCCGGTGGAGGGGGCCGAGAGACCCAGTACTTC
TRBD2	TRBV7-8	TRBJ2-3	CASSSGLAALTDTQYF	TGTGCCAGCAGCTCTGGACTAGCGGCCCTCACAGATACGCAGTATTTT
TRBD1	TRBV28	TRBJ1-2	CAIGTAPGYTF	TGTGCCATCGGGACAGCTCCTGGCTACACCTTC
TRBD1	TRBV29-1	TRBJ1-4	CSVKQGADEKLFF	TGCAGCGTAAAACAGGGGGCTGATGAAAAACTGTTTTTT
TRBD2	TRBV5-1	TRBJ2-7	CASSFGLATYEQYF	TGCGCCAGCAGCTTTGGACTAGCGACCTACGAGCAGTACTTC
.	TRBV5-1	TRBJ1-1	CASSFWGAEAFF	TGCGCCAGCAGCTTTTGGGGGGCTGAAGCTTTCTTT
.	TRBV9	TRBJ2-1	CASSVDLAREQFF	TGTGCCAGCAGCGTAGATCTAGCTCGGGAGCAGTTCTTC
.	TRBV7-2	TRBJ2-1	CASSLLGLVNEQFF	TGTGCCAGCTCCCTACTAGGGTTGGTCAATGAGCAGTTCTTC
.	TRBV4-3	TRBJ1-4	CASSPNTGPDEKLFF	TGCGCCAGCAGCCCGAACACAGGGCCCGATGAAAAACTGTTTTTT
.	TRBV9	TRBJ1-5	CASSEGLLNQPQHF	TGTGCCAGCAGCGAGGGACTTCTAAATCAGCCCCAGCATTTT
TRBD2	TRBV11-3	TRBJ2-5	CASSLALAGVTETQYF	TGTGCCAGCAGCTTAGCCCTAGCGGGAGTGACAGAGACCCAGTACTTC
.	TRBV29-1	TRBJ1-1	CSVGGTEAFF	TGCAGCGTTGGAGGCACTGAAGCTTTCTTT
TRBD1	TRBV5-8	TRBJ2-1	CASSLLGQGAPLNEQFF	TGTGCCAGCAGCTTGCTCGGACAGGGGGCGCCTCTCAATGAGCAGTTCTTC
.	TRBV7-2	TRBJ2-5	CASSLAQREETQYF	TGTGCCAGCAGCTTAGCGCAACGGGAAGAGACCCAGTACTTC
.	TRBV19	TRBJ2-1	CASNLNTGAYNEQFF	TGTGCCAGTAATCTGAATACGGGAGCCTACAATGAGCAGTTCTTC
TRBD2	TRBV4-2	TRBJ2-3	CASSQAGGAGASDTQYF	TGTGCCAGCAGCCAAGCGGGGGGGGCGGGCGCTTCAGATACGCAGTATTTT
TRBD1	TRBV11-3	TRBJ1-1	CASSSGGAGNTEAFF	TGTGCCAGCAGCTCAGGGGGCGCGGGAAACACTGAAGCTTTCTTT
TRBD2	TRBV4-3	TRBJ2-3	CASSQGRIAGDTDTQYF	TGCGCCAGCAGCCAAGGTAGAATAGCGGGAGACACAGATACGCAGTATTTT
.	TRBV27	TRBJ1-1	CASSPSSGTEAFF	TGTGCCAGCAGTCCGTCCTCGGGAACTGAAGCTTTCTTT
TRBD2	TRBV15	TRBJ2-1	CATSRDTGTSNEQFF	TGTGCCACCAGCAGGGATACCGGGACTAGCAATGAGCAGTTCTTC
.	TRBV7-9	TRBJ1-2	CASSPGRADYGYTF	TGTGCCAGCAGCCCGGGCCGAGCGGACTATGGCTACACCTTC
.	TRBV2	TRBJ2-5	CASSVEGLETQYF	TGTGCCAGCAGCGTGGAGGGGCTGGAGACCCAGTACTTC
TRBD2	TRBV19	TRBJ2-2	CASSKGLAGGLSNTGELFF	TGTGCCAGTAGTAAAGGATTAGCGGGAGGATTATCGAACACCGGGGAGCTGTTTTTT
TRBD1	TRBV28	TRBJ2-5	CASSSPTGGQETQYF	TGTGCCAGCAGTTCGCCGACAGGGGGACAAGAGACCCAGTACTTC
TRBD1	TRBV5-4	TRBJ2-1	CASSLQGSHNEQFF	TGTGCCAGCAGCTTACAGGGGTCCCACAATGAGCAGTTCTTC
.	TRBV7-2	TRBJ1-1	CASSSFTLNTEAFF	TGTGCCAGCAGTTCCTTCACATTGAACACTGAAGCTTTCTTT
TRBD1	TRBV30	TRBJ1-2	CACPRDRGGYTF	TGTGCCTGCCCGCGCGACAGGGGTGGCTACACCTTC
.	TRBV7-9	TRBJ1-1	CASNPQLLNTEAFF	TGTGCCAGCAACCCACAGCTCTTAAACACTGAAGCTTTCTTT
.	TRBV19	TRBJ1-2	CASSDWRDNYGYTF	TGTGCCAGTAGTGACTGGAGGGATAACTATGGCTACACCTTC
TRBD2	TRBV18	TRBJ2-1	CASSLGREPNEQFF	TGTGCCAGCTCCCTCGGGCGGGAGCCCAATGAGCAGTTCTTC
.	TRBV9	TRBJ1-2	CASSVRGLTYTF	TGTGCCAGCAGCGTACGAGGACTAACGTACACCTTC
.	TRBV6-5	TRBJ2-7	CASSYRRSAYSYEQYF	TGTGCCAGCAGTTACAGAAGGAGCGCCTACTCCTACGAGCAGTACTTC
.	TRBV30	TRBJ2-7	CAWAPGGREQYF	TGTGCCTGGGCCCCAGGAGGTCGCGAGCAGTACTTC
.	TRBV6-5	TRBJ1-4	CASKGQLSNEKLFF	TGTGCCAGCAAAGGACAGCTTTCCAATGAAAAACTGTTTTTT
.	TRBV11-2	TRBJ1-1	CASSRTPGGIEAFF	TGTGCCAGCAGCCGGACGCCTGGAGGAATTGAAGCTTTCTTT
.	TRBV9	TRBJ2-7	CASSVRGHSYEQYF	TGTGCCAGCAGCGTGAGGGGACATTCCTACGAGCAGTACTTC
TRBD1	TRBV6-5	TRBJ2-7	CASSRQGTEQYF	TGTGCCAGCAGTCGACAGGGCACGGAGCAGTACTTC